This T cell receptor beta chain was found in a study of cytomegalovirus exposure and HLA in healthy donors. Findings and limits, study-wide: Researchers had no immune exposure information except CMV serostatus available. In an earlier analysis, in fewer than 700 donors, most V segments appeared productive either ~87% or ~30% of the time.

Note on this clone: Its antigen is still unknown.

PCR involved 60 Vbeta and 13 Jbeta primers. The data were produced by immunoSEQ multiplex PCR, yet TCRdb's version contains in-frame clones alone and is incomplete. The table records about 160,000 clones, under 75% of them present only once. This CDR3 spans 13 amino acids. V gave up 7 bases and J gave up 9 bases; unmatched junction bases: 11. Per germline, CDR1 SGHVS and CDR2 FQNEAQ. The chain joins TRBV7-8 to TRBJ2-5; 7 bases map to TRBD2. Sequencing used PBMCs. The source is a man aged 35 to 55 in good health and CMV-seropositive. The CDR3 loop reads CASIPPGSGAQYF. CDR3 DNA: TGTGCCAGCATCCCTCCTGGGAGCGGGGCCCAGTACTTC. The full variable domain, with the rest looked up from reference TRBV7-8 and TRBJ2-5, is GAGVSQSPRYKVAKRGQDVALRCDPISGHVSLFWYQQALGQGPEFLTYFQNEAQLDKSGLPSDRFFAERPEGSVSTLKIQRTQQEDSAVYLCASIPPGSGAQYFGPGTRLLVL.